Reported below is one T cell receptor (beta chain). This CDR3 is built from 17 residues. Germline lookup yields CDR1 SGHVS and CDR2 FNYEAQ. V shed 1 base and J 0 bases; nucleotides not matched to a gene: 2. Sequenced by immunoSEQ multiplex PCR; TCRdb stores in-frame clones only, minus some. The sample shows 65,000 to 85,000 clones, 86% of them seen only once. This specimen comes from a study of blood T cell repertoires in COVID-19. The receptor's source is a man aged 80 or over with COVID-19, enrolled during active disease. Material: peripheral blood. This chain links TRBV7-6 with TRBJ1-6; 8 positions agree with TRBD1. DNA of the CDR3: TGTGCCAGCAGCTTAGTCACAGGGGGCTCCTATAATTCACCCCTCCACTTT. This encodes CASSLVTGGSYNSPLHF.